The 27 T cell receptor beta chains presented below share a single source sample, sequenced in a study of response to subunit inactivated influenza vaccine. MiXCR, applied by TCRdb to the RT-PCR reads, yields one record per CDR3 protein. The sample includes just under 550,000 distinct CDR3 sequences, approximately 20% seen only once; the top ten take around 2.8%. In addition, the sample was reused for a study of T cells expressing NK-cell markers. From that paper: Beta-chain TCR cDNA was generated via 5'RACE template switching with UMIs.

The source material was CD4+ T cells sorted from PBMCs, sampled approximately 13 days after vaccination. The receptors come from a man aged 50-59 years who received an inactivated influenza vaccine.

This clonotype appeared a few times. This chain connects TRBV5-1 to TRBJ2-5, with D tentatively TRBD2 (5 bases). Germline-derived CDR1 and CDR2 are SGHRS and YFSETQ. The CDR3 has 16 amino acids. The V end lost 5 bases, the J end lost 2 bases, and 19 bases lay between the germline ends. CDR3 loop: CASSSSLGSGQETQYF. In DNA form, the CDR3 reads TGCGCCAGCAGTTCTAGTTTGGGTTCGGGGCAAGAGACCCAGTACTTC.

In this sample, this clonotype turned up many times. The chain recombines TRBV5-1 with TRBJ1-1, with TRBD1 as a possible D gene (6 bases). V lost 2 bases and J 5 bases, leaving 7 bases between the germline ends. The germline V gene has CDR1 SGHRS and CDR2 YFSETQ. The CDR3 length is 12 residues. The CDR3 sequence is CASSFQGTEAFF. The CDR3, as DNA: TGCGCCAGCAGCTTTCAGGGGACTGAAGCTTTCTTT. The full variable domain, with the rest looked up from reference TRBV5-1 and TRBJ1-1, is KAGVTQTPRYLIKTRGQQVTLSCSPISGHRSVSWYQQTPGQGLQFLFEYFSETQRNKGNFPGRFSGRQFSNSRSEMNVSTLELGDSALYLCASSFQGTEAFFGQGTRLTVV.

J is TRBJ2-7 and V is TRBV24-1; 9 positions match TRBD1. In germline, CDR1 is KGHDR, CDR2 SFDVKD. CDR3 length equals 16 residues. Unmatched junction bases numbered 8, after V lost 4 bases and J lost 2 bases. CDR3 sequence (DNA): TGTGCCACCAGTGACCCAGGACAGGGGAGTCCCTACGAGCAGTACTTC. Protein product: CATSDPGQGSPYEQYF.

This clonotype was observed a few times. The chain combines TRBV12-3 or TRBV12-4 with TRBJ2-1; D remains ambiguous. The CDR3 contains 11 residues. With 9 bases removed from V and 2 bases from J, the gap between germline ends came to 5 bases. The DNA for the CDR3 is TGTGCCAGTCTCACCTACAATGAGCAGTTCTTC. Translation: CASLTYNEQFF.

This clonotype came up a few times. This chain links TRBV7-9 with TRBJ1-2, with unresolved D. The CDR3 sequence is 11 residues long. CDR1 is SEHNR and CDR2 is FQNEAQ in the germline V gene (reference sequence). V gave up 7 bases and J gave up 4 bases, with 7 bases separating them. This chain's CDR3 is CASMTGYGYTF. CDR3 in DNA: TGTGCCAGCATGACGGGCTATGGCTACACCTTC.

V is TRBV11-1 and J is TRBJ2-6; 12 bases fit TRBD2. CDR3 length equals 18 residues. J lost 1 base, V lost 4 bases, and 5 bases had no gene match. CDR1 and CDR2 from the germline V gene are SGHAT and FQDESV (reference sequence). This chain's CDR3 is CASSSGTSGPSGANVLTF. CDR3 nucleotides: TGTGCCAGCAGCTCCGGGACTAGCGGGCCATCTGGGGCCAACGTCCTGACTTTC.

This clonotype was seen more than once but under ten times. The V call is TRBV7-6, the J call TRBJ2-2; D may be TRBD2 (5 bases). Germline CDR1 and CDR2: SGHVS and FNYEAQ. V gave up 5 bases and J gave up 7 bases, with 17 bases separating them. There are 15 residues in the CDR3. Here the CDR3 reads CASSPGRVQNGELFF. The DNA for the CDR3 is TGTGCCAGCAGCCCCGGGCGGGTACAAAACGGGGAGCTGTTTTTT. Full variable domain (outside the CDR3, taken from reference TRBV7-6 and TRBJ2-2): GAGVSQSPRYKVTKRGQDVALRCDPISGHVSLYWYRQALGQGPEFLTYFNYEAQQDKSGLPNDRFSAERPEGSISTLTIQRTEQRDSAMYRCASSPGRVQNGELFFGEGSRLTVL.

This clonotype was observed a handful of times. CDR3 sequence (DNA): TGTGCCATCAGTTGGGGCCGAAGCCCAGATACGCAGTATTTT. Translation gives CAISWGRSPDTQYF. This chain joins TRBV10-3 and TRBJ2-3, with a weak D call TRBD1 (5 bases). The CDR3 is made up of 14 amino acids. Germline V gene data show CDR1 as ENHRY and CDR2 as SYGVKD. V was clipped by 5 bases and J by 4 bases, with 13 bases between them.

This chain joins TRBV4-1 and TRBJ2-7; D remains unclear. The germline V and J ends were trimmed by 4 bases and 0 bases, with 16 bases remaining between them. The CDR3 has 16 amino acids. The germline CDR1 and CDR2 sequences are MGHRA and YSYEKL. This chain's CDR3 is CASSRFSMAASYEQYF. The DNA for the CDR3 is TGCGCCAGCAGCCGGTTCTCTATGGCGGCCTCCTACGAGCAGTACTTC.

The chain couples TRBV4-1 to TRBJ2-7; TRBD1 aligns across 7 bases. The V gene's germline CDR1 is MGHRA and CDR2 YSYEKL. The CDR3 runs 14 residues. The trim removed 4 bases at V and 4 bases at J, leaving 7 bases unmatched. CDR3 sequence reads: CASSRNRGEYEQYF. The CDR3 bases are TGCGCCAGCAGCCGGAACAGGGGCGAATACGAGCAGTACTTC.

This clonotype was counted between two and nine times. V usage is TRBV18 and J usage is TRBJ2-7, with TRBD1 identical over 10 bases. V lost 8 bases to trimming and J lost 3 bases; unmatched junction nucleotides: 7. Germline V lookup: CDR1 KGHSH, CDR2 LQKENI. The CDR3 has 14 amino acids. The CDR3, as DNA: TGTGCCAGCAGCCCCGGGACAGGGGTCTACGAGCAGTACTTC. As protein: CASSPGTGVYEQYF.

V and J are TRBV5-1 and TRBJ2-7, with 12 bases lining up with TRBD1. V lost 4 bases and J lost 6; bases outside the gene matches: 8. The CDR3 is 15 amino acids. Germline values: CDR1 SGHRS, CDR2 YFSETQ. The CDR3: CASSPAGTGGREQYF. CDR3 nucleotides: TGCGCCAGCAGCCCAGCCGGGACAGGGGGCCGCGAGCAGTACTTC.

The V call is TRBV3-1, the J call TRBJ2-5; 8 bases align to TRBD2. Germline-derived CDR1 and CDR2 are LGHDT and YNNKEL (reference sequence). This CDR3 contains 14 residues. The J segment lost 5 bases and the V segment lost 2 bases, leaving 4 bases of the junction unmatched. CDR3 nucleotide sequence: TGTGCCAGCAGCCAACTGTTAGCGGGGGAGACCCAGTACTTC. Translation: CASSQLLAGETQYF.

This clonotype was counted ten times or more. The rearrangement joins TRBV6-1 to TRBJ2-2; no reliable D call. Germline assignment: CDR1 MNHNS and CDR2 SASEGT. The CDR3 length is 13 residues. Trimming took off 4 bases at V and 1 base at J, with 4 bases between the two ends. The CDR3 sequence: CASSVQNTGELFF. CDR3 DNA: TGTGCCAGCAGTGTACAGAACACCGGGGAGCTGTTTTTT.

This clonotype has a handful of counts. The V and J genes are TRBV11-2 and TRBJ2-3; 10 bases fit TRBD2. The V and J ends lost 0 bases and 7 bases, in that order; junction bases with no gene match: 10. The CDR3 length is 17 residues. The germline gives CDR1 SGHAT, CDR2 FQNNGV. This chain's CDR3 is CASSLEPSGGPWYTQYF. The CDR3 DNA reads TGTGCCAGCAGCTTAGAGCCTAGCGGGGGACCGTGGTATACGCAGTATTTT.

This clonotype has ten or more counts. The chain carries TRBV5-1 and TRBJ2-7; D unclear. CDR3 length: 12 amino acids. Between the trimmed V and J ends, which lost 4 bases and 0 bases, there was a span of 5 bases. The V gene's germline CDR1 is SGHRS and CDR2 YFSETQ. CDR3 sequence reads: CASSGDSYEQYF. Here the CDR3 DNA reads TGCGCCAGCAGCGGGGACTCCTACGAGCAGTACTTC.

This chain uses TRBV18 with TRBJ1-3, with unresolved D. Trimming removed 2 bases at V and 7 bases at J, with 3 bases between. The CDR3 has 11 residues. Germline CDR1 is KGHSH and CDR2 is LQKENI. The CDR3 sequence is CASSPDNTIYF. The CDR3, as DNA: TGTGCCAGCTCACCAGACAACACCATATATTTT.

This chain joins TRBV9 and TRBJ2-7, with 8 bases aligning to TRBD1. Losses at the gene ends were 4 bases for V and 6 bases for J; bases not matched to a gene: 12. CDR3 length equals 15 residues. Germline-derived CDR1 and CDR2 are SGDLS and YYNGEE. CDR3 protein: CASSPEASGGGEQYF. DNA for the CDR3: TGTGCCAGCAGCCCAGAGGCGTCAGGGGGCGGCGAGCAGTACTTC.

The chain is built from TRBV29-1 and TRBJ1-2; 9 nucleotides line up with TRBD1. CDR3 length: 14 amino acids. The V and J ends lost 1 base and 5 bases, in that order; junction bases with no gene match: 5. Germline CDR1 is SQVTM and CDR2 is ANQGSEA. As DNA, the CDR3 is TGCAGCGTTGAAGGGACAGGGGTGGAGTATGGCTACACCTTC. It translates to CSVEGTGVEYGYTF.

This clonotype showed up just a few times. The chain uses TRBV28 and TRBJ1-5; D is perhaps TRBD1 (5 bases). This CDR3 comprises 18 residues. Trimming took off 2 bases at V and 2 bases at J, with 19 bases between the two ends. Germline CDR1 and CDR2: MDHEN and SYDVKM. CDR3 amino acids: CASSLAGRSGGGNQPQHF. Written as DNA, the CDR3 is TGTGCCAGCAGTTTAGCAGGGCGATCCGGGGGAGGCAATCAGCCCCAGCATTTT. Looking up the rest from reference TRBV28 and TRBJ1-5 gives the full variable domain: DVKVTQSSRYLVKRTGEKVFLECVQDMDHENMFWYRQDPGLGLRLIYFSYDVKMKEKGDIPEGYSVSREKKERFSLILESASTNQTSMYLCASSLAGRSGGGNQPQHFGDGTRLSIL.

The chain recombines TRBV27 with TRBJ2-1, with 7 nucleotides matching TRBD2. V shed 5 bases, J shed 6 bases, and the junction held 22 bases outside the gene matches. CDR1 MNHEY and CDR2 SMNVEV come from the germline V gene (reference sequence). The CDR3 is made up of 19 amino acids. Here the CDR3 reads CASSPLFGTPGAGRNEQFF. Here the CDR3 DNA reads TGTGCCAGCAGTCCGCTCTTTGGGACCCCCGGAGCGGGACGCAATGAGCAGTTCTTC.

This clonotype appeared a few times. The chain joins TRBV30 to TRBJ2-2; maybe TRBD2 (5 bases). The germline CDR1 and CDR2 sequences are GTSNPN and SVGIG (reference sequence). The CDR3 spans 13 residues. With 3 bases removed from V and 6 bases from J, the gap between germline ends came to 11 bases. The CDR3 nucleotides are TGTGCCTGGAGAGGACTTCCCGCCGGGGAGCTGTTTTTT. It yields the protein CAWRGLPAGELFF.

The chain uses TRBV20-1 and TRBJ2-7; TRBD2 matches at 8 bases. The J segment lost 4 bases and the V segment lost 6 bases, leaving 8 bases of the junction unmatched. The CDR3 has 13 amino acids. Germline V gene data show CDR1 as DFQATT and CDR2 as SNEGSKA (reference sequence). The CDR3 loop is CSAAGAPLYEQYF. In nucleotides, the CDR3 is TGCAGTGCAGCGGGGGCTCCTCTTTACGAGCAGTACTTC.

In this sample, this clonotype turned up a few times. The CDR3 sequence is CASSLPGSGEKLFF. CDR3 DNA sequence: TGTGCCAGCAGCTTGCCTGGGTCAGGTGAAAAACTGTTTTTT. The V gene is TRBV5-5, the J gene TRBJ1-4; D is unresolved. Trimming pared 1 base from V and 7 bases from J, leaving 11 bases between. Germline-derived CDR1 and CDR2 are SGHKS and YYEKEE (reference sequence). The length of the CDR3 is 14 residues.

This clonotype turned up a few times. This sequence joins TRBV11-1 and TRBJ2-7, with 9 bases fitting TRBD2. V gave up 5 bases and J gave up 2 bases; unmatched junction bases: 7. Germline CDR1 is SGHAT and CDR2 is FQDESV (reference sequence). CDR3 length: 15 residues. CDR3 nucleotide sequence: TGTGCCAGCAGCCCGACTAGCGGAGACCCCTACGAGCAGTACTTC. It yields the protein CASSPTSGDPYEQYF.

This chain joins TRBV6-2 or TRBV6-3 and TRBJ2-5, with 8 bases lining up with TRBD1. Germline V gives CDR1 MNHEY, CDR2 SVGEGT. The CDR3 is 18 residues long. V dropped 10 bases and J dropped 7; count of bases not matched to a gene: 26. The CDR3 DNA is TGTGCCAACCTTCCCTCATATCCGGGACAGGAGAACTATGGGACCCAGTACTTC. Its protein product is CANLPSYPGQENYGTQYF.

The chain employs TRBV5-5 and TRBJ1-4; the D is unclear. The CDR3 has 16 residues. Trimming took off 2 bases at V and 7 bases at J, with 18 bases between the two ends. Germline-derived CDR1 and CDR2 are SGHKS and YYEKEE (reference sequence). This chain's CDR3 is CASSLMGSAASEKLFF. The CDR3 DNA follows: TGTGCCAGCAGCTTAATGGGGTCGGCCGCTAGTGAAAAACTGTTTTTT.